This T cell receptor beta chain derives from a study of tumor and adjacent non-tumor tissue in lung cancer. Study-wide results and caveats: Shorter survival was associated with higher TCR diversity in tumors. Compared with tumor, normal lung showed significantly lower TCR diversity. Tumor repertoires had a smaller top 100 clone share than normal lung.

TCRbeta libraries were built with three rounds of nested PCR, modified from ARM-PCR. A single record per CDR3 protein comes from TCRdb applying MiXCR to the multiplex PCR reads. The table shows about 85,000 distinct CDR3 sequences, with 61% occurring only once. With 1 base removed from V and 5 bases from J, the gap between germline ends came to 17 bases. Germline V gives CDR1 SGHVS, CDR2 FQNEAQ. This CDR3 is built from 16 residues. This clonotype was recorded a few times. Its antigen is as yet unknown. No cell sorting was done before RNA was extracted from the tissue. Donors were chemotherapy-naive, newly diagnosed lung cancer surgical patients in China, August–late 2014.

Material: lung tumor tissue. This chain uses TRBV7-8 with TRBJ2-5; D possibly corresponds to TRBD1 (6 bases). The TCR sequence derives from a man aged 65 to 85 with non-small cell lung cancer. The CDR3 is CASSLVGTQTGETQYF. The CDR3 bases are TGTGCCAGCAGCTTAGTTGGGACACAGACCGGGGAGACCCAGTACTTC. The full variable domain, completed using reference TRBV7-8 and TRBJ2-5, is GAGVSQSPRYKVAKRGQDVALRCDPISGHVSLFWYQQALGQGPEFLTYFQNEAQLDKSGLPSDRFFAERPEGSVSTLKIQRTQQEDSAVYLCASSLVGTQTGETQYFGPGTRLLVL.